The next 26 T cell receptor beta chains were all read from a single sample in a study of cytomegalovirus exposure and HLA in healthy donors. With 60 Vbeta and 13 Jbeta primers, the PCR was carried out. The table came from immunoSEQ multiplex PCR; TCRdb's copy has only in-frame clones and leaves some out. This table holds more than 150,000 clones, 65% to 90% found once. Sequencing input: PBMCs. The source of these receptors is a woman aged 50 to 65 in good health and CMV-seropositive.

The J gene is TRBJ2-2, the V gene TRBV25-1; D possibly corresponds to TRBD2 (5 bases). Trimming cost V 2 bases and J 5 bases, with 6 bases left between them. Germline V gene sequence: CDR1 MGHDK, CDR2 SYGVNS. This CDR3 comprises 13 residues. The CDR3 loop is CASSERDTGELFF. In DNA, the CDR3 is TGTGCCAGCAGTGAACGGGATACCGGGGAGCTGTTTTTT.

CDR3 DNA: TGTGCCACCAGCAGAGATAATACAGGGAGTGGAGAGCAGTACTTC. Translated, it gives CATSRDNTGSGEQYF. The chain combines TRBV15 with TRBJ2-7, with D possibly being TRBD1 (6 bases). The germline V and J ends were trimmed by 0 bases and 7 bases, with 16 bases remaining between them. The CDR3 has 15 amino acids. Germline V gene data show CDR1 as LNHNV and CDR2 as YYDKDF (reference sequence). The full variable domain, in which reference TRBV15 and TRBJ2-7 provide the parts outside the CDR3, is DAMVIQNPRYQVTQFGKPVTLSCSQTLNHNVMYWYQQKSSQAPKLLFHYYDKDFNNEADTPDNFQSRRPNTSFCFLDIRSPGLGDTAMYLCATSRDNTGSGEQYFGPGTRLTVT.

The chain carries TRBV9 and TRBJ2-7, with 9 bases aligning to TRBD2. This CDR3 is 14 amino acids long. V gave up 4 bases and J gave up 3 bases; unmatched junction bases: 5. Per the germline V gene, CDR1 is SGDLS and CDR2 is YYNGEE. The CDR3 spells CASSRDSGGYEQYF. Here the CDR3 DNA reads TGTGCCAGCAGCCGCGATAGCGGGGGCTACGAGCAGTACTTC.

The chain couples TRBV10-3 to TRBJ2-2, with a possible D match to TRBD1 (5 bases). Deletions cut 3 bases from V and 4 bases from J, with 18 bases between. The germline V gene encodes CDR1 ENHRY and CDR2 SYGVKD. The CDR3 runs to 17 residues. The CDR3 loop reads CAISDGAFGEATGELFF. CDR3 coding DNA: TGTGCCATCAGTGATGGGGCCTTTGGGGAAGCCACCGGGGAGCTGTTTTTT.

There are a few counts of this clone. V and J are TRBV27 and TRBJ2-2, with D perhaps TRBD1 (5 bases). Trimming took 2 bases from V and 6 from J, leaving 7 bases between them. This CDR3 region has 13 residues. Per the germline V gene, CDR1 is MNHEY and CDR2 is SMNVEV (reference sequence). CDR3 in DNA: TGTGCCAGCAGTTTAACAGGCCCCGGGGAGCTGTTTTTT. As protein: CASSLTGPGELFF.

The gene calls are TRBV7-8 and TRBJ2-3; tentative D call: TRBD2 (6 bases). Trimming left V 1 base short and J 4 bases short, with 9 bases between. Per the germline V gene, CDR1 is SGHVS and CDR2 is FQNEAQ. This CDR3 contains 14 residues. In DNA, the CDR3 is TGTGCCAGCAGCTTAGTACCGGGGGCAGATACGCAGTATTTT. Translation gives CASSLVPGADTQYF.

This rearrangement joins TRBV7-2 to TRBJ2-1; D is undetermined. The CDR3 runs to 12 residues. V lost 4 bases to trimming and J lost 3 bases, with 4 bases between them. Germline CDR1 reads SGHTA; CDR2 reads FQGNSA. CDR3 nucleotides: TGTGCCAGCAGCTCATTCTACAATGAGCAGTTCTTC. Translated: CASSSFYNEQFF.

V is TRBV5-1 and J is TRBJ2-3; 14 bases are a match to TRBD2. Germline-derived CDR1 and CDR2 are SGHRS and YFSETQ. The junction had 7 bases not matched to a gene; V was cut back by 2 bases and J by 2 bases. The CDR3 spans 18 residues. The CDR3 reads CASSFPTSGGAFTDTQYF. DNA for the CDR3: TGCGCCAGCAGCTTCCCGACTAGCGGGGGGGCCTTCACAGATACGCAGTATTTT.

The rearrangement links TRBV2 to TRBJ2-7, with D possibly TRBD2 on 6 matching bases. Trimming pared 6 bases from V and 10 bases from J, leaving 28 bases between. The CDR3 length is 16 residues. The germline CDR1 and CDR2 sequences are SNHLY and FYNNEI. The DNA for the CDR3 is TGTGCCAGCAGCCCCCTTGTTAGCGGCGGACCTACGATTCAGTACTTC. It encodes CASSPLVSGGPTIQYF.

The rearrangement links TRBV29-1 to TRBJ2-2; 9 nucleotides align to TRBD2. V gave up 2 bases and J gave up 4 bases; unmatched junction bases: 5. CDR1 and CDR2 from the germline V gene are SQVTM and ANQGSEA. CDR3 length: 15 residues. The CDR3 sequence: CSVESSGGSTGELFF. The CDR3 DNA is TGCAGCGTTGAAAGTAGCGGGGGATCCACCGGGGAGCTGTTTTTT.

The chain employs TRBV6-1 and TRBJ1-1; a possible D gene is TRBD1 (6 bases). The CDR3 runs 16 residues. V lost 2 bases and J lost 6, with 19 bases in between. Looked up from germline, CDR1 is MNHNS and CDR2 is SASEGT. This CDR3 reads CASSETGGAYRPEAFF. The DNA for the CDR3 is TGTGCCAGCAGTGAAACGGGGGGCGCTTATCGCCCTGAAGCTTTCTTT.

In its sample, this clone was seen a few times. This chain joins TRBV7-2 and TRBJ2-7; D perhaps matches TRBD2 (6 bases). The CDR3 spans 14 residues. The germline V gene has CDR1 SGHTA and CDR2 FQGNSA. Deletions cut 5 bases from V and 3 bases from J, with 14 bases between. The CDR3 bases are TGTGCCAGCAGCGGGGGACTGAAATTCTACGAGCAGTACTTC. It is translated as CASSGGLKFYEQYF. The variable domain in full, with the rest retrieved from reference TRBV7-2 and TRBJ2-7, is GAGVSQSPSNKVTEKGKDVELRCDPISGHTALYWYRQSLGQGLEFLIYFQGNSAPDKSGLPSDRFSAERTGGSVSTLTIQRTQQEDSAVYLCASSGGLKFYEQYFGPGTRLTVT.

This chain uses TRBV7-9 with TRBJ1-1; TRBD1 matches at 8 bases. Per germline, CDR1 SEHNR and CDR2 FQNEAQ (reference sequence). The V and J ends lost 5 bases and 1 base, in that order; junction bases with no gene match: 6. The CDR3 loop spans 15 amino acids. CDR3 sequence: CASSITGTGNTEAFF. The DNA of the CDR3 is TGTGCCAGCAGCATTACAGGGACAGGGAACACTGAAGCTTTCTTT.

The chain couples TRBV5-1 to TRBJ2-1, with TRBD1 matching 8 bases. The CDR3 extends over 16 amino acids. The junction had 7 bases not matched to a gene; V was cut back by 5 bases and J by 0 bases. Germline V lookup: CDR1 SGHRS, CDR2 YFSETQ. The CDR3 region is CASRRIQGGSYNEQFF. CDR3 nucleotides: TGCGCCAGCAGGCGCATACAGGGGGGCTCCTACAATGAGCAGTTCTTC.

The chain is built from TRBV7-9 and TRBJ2-2, with D possibly matching TRBD1 (6 bases). The CDR3 spans 13 residues. V was pared by 5 bases and J by 11 bases, with 15 bases between. Per germline, CDR1 SEHNR and CDR2 FQNEAQ (reference sequence). CDR3 in amino acids: CASSLKQGGELFF. CDR3 nucleotide sequence: TGTGCCAGCAGCCTAAAACAGGGTGGAGAGCTGTTTTTT.

V and J are TRBV12-5 and TRBJ2-7; tentative D call: TRBD1 (6 bases). The length of the CDR3 is 14 residues. Between the trimmed V and J ends, which lost 6 bases and 2 bases, there was a span of 14 bases. Per germline, CDR1 LGHNT and CDR2 FRNRAP. CDR3 in amino acids: CASGSTGRAYEQYF. The CDR3 DNA reads TGTGCTAGTGGCTCGACAGGCAGGGCCTACGAGCAGTACTTC. The full variable domain, rest sourced from reference TRBV12-5 and TRBJ2-7, is DARVTQTPRHKVTEMGQEVTMRCQPILGHNTVFWYRQTMMQGLELLAYFRNRAPLDDSGMPKDRFSAEMPDATLATLKIQPSEPRDSAVYFCASGSTGRAYEQYFGPGTRLTVT.

The rearrangement links TRBV11-2 to TRBJ2-7; D is possibly TRBD1 (6 bases). V shed 5 bases and J shed 2 bases, with 10 bases lying between them. Germline values: CDR1 SGHAT, CDR2 FQNNGV. This CDR3 is built from 13 residues. CDR3 amino acids: CASSRQETYEQYF. DNA for the CDR3: TGTGCCAGCAGCCGACAGGAGACCTACGAGCAGTACTTC.

The chain employs TRBV7-8 and TRBJ1-2; 8 bases match TRBD1. This CDR3 region has 16 residues. CDR1 is SGHVS, CDR2 FQNEAQ, per germline. V lost 5 bases and J lost 6; bases outside the gene matches: 14. The DNA of the CDR3 is TGTGCCAGCAGCCCAGGGACAGGAGGAGGTCGGGATGGCTACACCTTC. Amino acids: CASSPGTGGGRDGYTF.

The chain employs TRBV5-1 and TRBJ1-4, with D tentatively TRBD1 (5 bases). The CDR3 length is 14 residues. Per the germline V gene, CDR1 is SGHRS and CDR2 is YFSETQ. Trimming cost V 5 bases and J 8 bases, with 16 bases left between them. The CDR3 DNA sequence: TGCGCCAGCAGTCTCCAGGGTGAGAGGGAAAAACTGTTTTTT. Protein sequence: CASSLQGEREKLFF.

In the case of this clone: One end of the junction varies from germline; a read error may be responsible. The V and J genes are TRBV7-9 and TRBJ2-1; D is possibly TRBD1 (6 bases). The CDR3 runs 11 residues. Germline CDR1 reads SEHNR; CDR2 reads FQNEAQ (reference sequence). CDR3 residues: CSSSLVGAEFF. CDR3 nucleotide sequence: TGTTCCAGCAGCTTAGTGGGGGCTGAGTTCTTC.

The chain employs TRBV7-3 and TRBJ2-7; TRBD1 matches at 9 bases. This CDR3 is built from 15 residues. The germline V gene has CDR1 SGHTA and CDR2 FQGTGA. The junction had 7 bases not matched to a gene; V was cut back by 5 bases and J by 2 bases. The CDR3 protein is CASSPGGQGPYEQYF. CDR3 sequence (DNA): TGTGCCAGCAGCCCAGGGGGACAGGGTCCCTACGAGCAGTACTTC.

The chain is built from TRBV7-8 and TRBJ1-1; TRBD1 is a possible D gene (5 bases). This CDR3 has 13 amino acids. Between the trimmed V and J ends, which lost 6 bases and 5 bases, there was a span of 13 bases. Germline CDR1 is SGHVS and CDR2 is FQNEAQ. CDR3: CASRGGRGTEAFF. The CDR3 bases are TGTGCCAGCAGGGGGGGGAGGGGAACTGAAGCTTTCTTT.

The V and J genes are TRBV9 and TRBJ2-3, with TRBD2 matching over 8 bases. The CDR3 is made up of 16 amino acids. Per the germline V gene, CDR1 is SGDLS and CDR2 is YYNGEE. Trimming removed 0 bases from V and 3 bases from J; junction bases left unmatched: 6. CDR3: CASSVEGLVGTDTQYF. The CDR3 DNA is TGTGCCAGCAGCGTAGAGGGACTAGTTGGTACAGATACGCAGTATTTT.

This clone is a singleton in its sample. One end of the junction fails to match germline, which may point to a read error. The CDR3 sequence is CASSQSYRSHF. The CDR3 DNA is TGCGCCAGCAGTCAATCTTACAGGTCCCACTTC. The rearrangement links TRBV23-1 to TRBJ2-7; tentative D call: TRBD1 (5 bases). TRBV23-1 is classed as an ORF, of uncertain function. The CDR3 is 11 residues long.

The V gene is TRBV6-6, the J gene TRBJ1-4, with D unresolved. Germline V gene sequence: CDR1 MNHNY, CDR2 SVGAGI (reference sequence). The CDR3 loop spans 10 amino acids. V lost 4 bases, J lost 8 bases, and 2 bases lay in between. CDR3 sequence reads: CASSSEKLFF. The CDR3, as DNA: TGTGCCAGCAGTTCGGAAAAACTGTTTTTT.

The chain is built from TRBV11-2 and TRBJ2-2; 12 positions agree with TRBD1. Germline loops: CDR1 SGHAT, CDR2 FQNNGV. The CDR3 runs 16 residues. V gave up 1 base and J gave up 7 bases; unmatched junction bases: 4. The CDR3 nucleotides read TGTGCCAGCAGCTTAGCCGGGACAGGGGGCATCGGGGAGCTGTTTTTT. Its protein product is CASSLAGTGGIGELFF.